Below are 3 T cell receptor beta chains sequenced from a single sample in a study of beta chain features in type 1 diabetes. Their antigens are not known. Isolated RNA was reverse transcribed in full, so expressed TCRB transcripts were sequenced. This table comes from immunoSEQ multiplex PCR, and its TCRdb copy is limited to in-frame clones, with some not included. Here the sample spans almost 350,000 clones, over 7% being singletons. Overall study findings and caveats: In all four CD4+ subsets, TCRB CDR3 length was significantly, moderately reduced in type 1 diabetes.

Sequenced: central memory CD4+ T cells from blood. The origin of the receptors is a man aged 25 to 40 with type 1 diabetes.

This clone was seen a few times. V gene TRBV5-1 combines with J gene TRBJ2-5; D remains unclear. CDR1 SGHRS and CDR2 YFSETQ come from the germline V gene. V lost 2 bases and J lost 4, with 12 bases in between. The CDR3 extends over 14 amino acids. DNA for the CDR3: TGCGCCAGCAGCTTCTCCCTACCAGCAGAGACCCAGTACTTC. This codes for CASSFSLPAETQYF.

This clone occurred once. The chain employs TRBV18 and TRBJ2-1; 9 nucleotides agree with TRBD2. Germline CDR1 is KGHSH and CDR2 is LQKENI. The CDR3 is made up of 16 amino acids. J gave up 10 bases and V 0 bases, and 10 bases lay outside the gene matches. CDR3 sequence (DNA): TGTGCCAGCTCACCACCCGTAGCGGGGGCCCGTGTGGAGCAGTTCTTC. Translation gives CASSPPVAGARVEQFF.

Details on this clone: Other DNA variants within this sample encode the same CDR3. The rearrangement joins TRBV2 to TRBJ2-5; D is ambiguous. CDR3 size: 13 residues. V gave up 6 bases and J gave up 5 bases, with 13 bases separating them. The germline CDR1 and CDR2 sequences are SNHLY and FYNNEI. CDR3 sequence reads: CASRGTVGETQYF. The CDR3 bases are TGTGCCAGCAGGGGAACAGTTGGGGAGACCCAGTACTTC.